The 17 T cell receptor beta chains presented below share a single source sample, sequenced in a study of control samples from healthy donors and cancer patients. The table came from immunoSEQ multiplex PCR; TCRdb's copy has only in-frame clones and leaves some out. This sample has approximately 150,000 clones; 75% to 95% occur once, and the top ten carry 6% to 9%. What was sequenced was blood. The receptors here all came from a man aged 18 to 29 in good health.

V usage is TRBV21-1 and J usage is TRBJ1-4; the table's TRBD1 call for D was not verified on the DNA. TRBV21-1 is marked as a pseudogene. The CDR3 loop spans 16 amino acids. The CDR3 DNA is TGTGCCAGCAGCCTCTGGGTGGACAGGGTGCAGGAAAAACTGTTTTTT. Translating it yields CASSLWVDRVQEKLFF.

This clone was counted once. The chain joins TRBV19 to TRBJ1-2, with D uncertain. Germline V gene lookup returns CDR1 LNHDA and CDR2 SQIVND (reference sequence). Trimming stripped 1 base from V and 1 base from J, with 4 bases between. CDR3 length: 13 residues. The CDR3 nucleotides read TGTGCCAGTAGTATAGGAGTTAACTATGGCTACACCTTC. Translation gives CASSIGVNYGYTF.

As regards this clone: The sample has other DNA sequences that encode this CDR3 too. The J gene is TRBJ2-4, the V gene TRBV9; D unclear. V was clipped by 0 bases and J by 1 base, with 5 bases between them. Looked up from germline, CDR1 is SGDLS and CDR2 is YYNGEE. The CDR3 spans 14 residues. DNA of the CDR3: TGTGCCAGCAGCGTAGGTGGGGCCAAAAACATTCAGTACTTC. Residues: CASSVGGAKNIQYF.

This chain links TRBV11-2 with TRBJ2-4; D might be TRBD1 or TRBD2, each matching 5 bases. Germline CDR1 SGHAT, CDR2 FQNNGV. The CDR3 has 16 residues. V was trimmed by 0 bases and J by 1 base, leaving 10 bases between them. The CDR3 spells CASSLEPGRAKNIQYF. CDR3 bases: TGTGCCAGCAGCTTAGAACCGGGACGGGCCAAAAACATTCAGTACTTC.

The chain employs TRBV6-4 and TRBJ1-4; D uncertain. This CDR3 has 15 residues. V shed 7 bases and J shed 2 bases, with 14 bases lying between them. In germline, CDR1 is MRHNA, CDR2 SNTAGT. This chain's CDR3 is CASNRIARTNEKLFF. Here the CDR3 DNA reads TGTGCCAGCAACCGAATCGCCAGGACTAATGAAAAACTGTTTTTT.

This chain connects TRBV19 to TRBJ1-5; unclear D gene. The CDR3 sequence is 15 residues long. The V end was cut by 0 bases, the J end by 6 bases, with 12 bases between. Germline values: CDR1 LNHDA, CDR2 SQIVND (reference sequence). In nucleotides, the CDR3 is TGTGCCAGTAGTATAGATGAATACCAAACTCAGCCCCAGCATTTT. Its protein product is CASSIDEYQTQPQHF.

The gene calls are TRBV4-3 and TRBJ1-6; 7 bases map to TRBD1. J was trimmed by 9 bases and V by 0 bases; bases with no gene match: 5. There are 15 residues in the CDR3. Germline V gene lookup returns CDR1 LGHNA and CDR2 YSLEER. CDR3: CASSQDQGEGSPLHF. The CDR3 DNA is TGCGCCAGCAGCCAAGATCAGGGGGAGGGTTCACCCCTCCACTTT.

The J gene is TRBJ1-1, the V gene TRBV7-8; D gene uncertain. CDR1 is SGHVS, CDR2 FQNEAQ, per germline. This CDR3 has 14 residues. The V end lost 1 base, the J end lost 7 bases, and 13 bases lay between the germline ends. In DNA, the CDR3 is TGTGCCAGCAGCTTAGAAGGCCCTATTCTTGAAGCTTTCTTT. Translating it yields CASSLEGPILEAFF.

The chain employs TRBV19 and TRBJ1-4; possibly TRBD1 for D (5 bases). V was trimmed by 7 bases and J by 8 bases, leaving 17 bases between them. In germline, CDR1 is LNHDA, CDR2 SQIVND (reference sequence). This CDR3 spans 14 amino acids. The CDR3 nucleotides are TGTGCCAGTACCCGGGGGGGACCTGAAGAAAAACTGTTTTTT. Encoded protein: CASTRGGPEEKLFF.

This sequence joins TRBV12-3 or TRBV12-4 and TRBJ1-2; D gene uncertain. Trimming removed 6 bases from V and 2 bases from J, with 7 bases in between. CDR3 length: 12 residues. As DNA, the CDR3 is TGTGCCAGCAGCGGAGTGAACTATGGCTACACCTTC. Its translation: CASSGVNYGYTF.

This clone was counted once. The chain recombines TRBV2 with TRBJ1-5, with a tentative D call TRBD1 (5 bases). The CDR3 length is 14 residues. Germline values: CDR1 SNHLY, CDR2 FYNNEI. Trimming shortened V by 5 bases and J by 1 base, and 9 bases separated the two germline ends. CDR3 loop: CASSWGVSNQPQHF. Written as DNA, the CDR3 is TGTGCCAGCAGTTGGGGGGTGAGCAATCAGCCCCAGCATTTT.

The V call is TRBV19, the J call TRBJ2-2; weak D call: TRBD1 (6 bases). Germline V gene data show CDR1 as LNHDA and CDR2 as SQIVND (reference sequence). The length of the CDR3 is 15 residues. The germline V and J ends were trimmed by 8 bases and 0 bases, with 13 bases remaining between them. In nucleotides, the CDR3 is TGTGCCAGTTCACTCGGACAGCCGAACACCGGGGAGCTGTTTTTT. Translating gives CASSLGQPNTGELFF.

The chain recombines TRBV7-6 with TRBJ2-7; either TRBD1 or TRBD2 may supply D (5 bases each). The germline V gene encodes CDR1 SGHVS and CDR2 FNYEAQ. V was pared by 3 bases and J by 5 bases, with 14 bases between. This CDR3 comprises 14 residues. DNA for the CDR3: TGTGCCAGCAGCTTGACCCCAAGGGACGACGAGCAGTACTTC. It codes for CASSLTPRDDEQYF.

The rearrangement uses TRBV5-1 and TRBJ2-3; 11 nucleotides line up with TRBD2. Germline V gene sequence: CDR1 SGHRS, CDR2 YFSETQ. CDR3 size: 16 residues. Trimming cost V 2 bases and J 6 bases; bases outside gene matches: 8. CDR3 nucleotides: TGCGCCAGCAGCTTCGAGACTAGCGGGGTGGAGGATACGCAGTATTTT. This translates into CASSFETSGVEDTQYF.

The chain has TRBV10-3 and TRBJ2-3; 11 bases fit TRBD2. Unmatched junction bases numbered 9, after V lost 9 bases and J lost 1 base. CDR3 length: 16 amino acids. Germline loops: CDR1 ENHRY, CDR2 SYGVKD. DNA of the CDR3: TGTGCCATTTCCGCTAGCGGGGGGAGTGGCACAGATACGCAGTATTTT. Its protein product is CAISASGGSGTDTQYF.

This clone was found once. The chain joins TRBV12-3 or TRBV12-4 to TRBJ1-4; no clear D. V was shortened by 3 bases and J by 8 bases, with 7 bases between the two germline ends. This CDR3 is 12 amino acids long. CDR3 residues: CASSFGREKLFF. CDR3 sequence (DNA): TGTGCCAGCAGTTTCGGAAGGGAAAAACTGTTTTTT.

The V gene is TRBV10-3, the J gene TRBJ2-2, with D perhaps being TRBD1 or TRBD2 (7 bases each). V lost 10 bases and J lost 13, with 28 bases in between. The CDR3 length is 15 residues. Per the germline V gene, CDR1 is ENHRY and CDR2 is SYGVKD. CDR3 sequence (DNA): TGTGCCACCTCGGCTCCGGGACAGCGGGGACTACGGCTGTTTTTT. This sequence encodes CATSAPGQRGLRLFF.